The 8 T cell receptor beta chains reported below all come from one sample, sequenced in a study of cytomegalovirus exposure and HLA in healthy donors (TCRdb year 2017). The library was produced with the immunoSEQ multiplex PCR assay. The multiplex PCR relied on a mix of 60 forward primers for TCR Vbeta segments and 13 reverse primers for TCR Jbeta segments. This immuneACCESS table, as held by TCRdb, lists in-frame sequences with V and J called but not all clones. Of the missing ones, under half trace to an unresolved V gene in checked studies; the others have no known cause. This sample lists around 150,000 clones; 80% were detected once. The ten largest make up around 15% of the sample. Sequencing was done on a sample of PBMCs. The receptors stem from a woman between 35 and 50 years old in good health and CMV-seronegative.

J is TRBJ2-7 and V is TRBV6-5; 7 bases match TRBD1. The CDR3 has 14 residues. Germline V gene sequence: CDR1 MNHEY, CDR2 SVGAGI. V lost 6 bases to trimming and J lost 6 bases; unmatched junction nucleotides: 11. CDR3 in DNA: TGTGCCAGCAGAGGGACAGCACCCGTCGGCGAGCAGTACTTC. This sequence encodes CASRGTAPVGEQYF.

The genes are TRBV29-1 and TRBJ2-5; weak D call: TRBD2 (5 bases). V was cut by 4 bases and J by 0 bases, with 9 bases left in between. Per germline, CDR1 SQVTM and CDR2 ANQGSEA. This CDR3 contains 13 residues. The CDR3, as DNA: TGCAGCGTTGTAGACGGGAACCAAGAGACCCAGTACTTC. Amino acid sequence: CSVVDGNQETQYF. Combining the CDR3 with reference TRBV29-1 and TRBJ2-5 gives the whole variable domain SAVISQKPSRDICQRGTSLTIQCQVDSQVTMMFWYRQQPGQSLTLIATANQGSEATYESGFVIDKFPISRPNLTFSTLTVSNMSPEDSSIYLCSVVDGNQETQYFGPGTRLLVL.

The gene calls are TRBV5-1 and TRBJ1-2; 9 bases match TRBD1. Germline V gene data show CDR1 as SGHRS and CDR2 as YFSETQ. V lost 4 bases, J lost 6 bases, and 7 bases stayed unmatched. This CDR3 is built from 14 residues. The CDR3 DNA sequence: TGCGCCAGCAGCCCCAGGACAGGGGAAGATGGCTACACCTTC. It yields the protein CASSPRTGEDGYTF.

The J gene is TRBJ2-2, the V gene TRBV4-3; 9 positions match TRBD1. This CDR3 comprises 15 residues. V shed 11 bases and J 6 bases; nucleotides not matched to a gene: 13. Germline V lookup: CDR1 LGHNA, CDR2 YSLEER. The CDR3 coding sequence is TGCGCCCCCCCCTTGAGGACAGGGGTTTCCGGGGAGCTGTTTTTT. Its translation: CAPPLRTGVSGELFF.

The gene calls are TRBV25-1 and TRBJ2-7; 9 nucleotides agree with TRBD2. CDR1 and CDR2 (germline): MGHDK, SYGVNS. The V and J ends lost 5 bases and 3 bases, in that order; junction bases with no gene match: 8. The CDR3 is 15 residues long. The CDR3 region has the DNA TGTGCCAGCAGTACCCCGGGACTAGCTTTCTACGAGCAGTACTTC. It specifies CASSTPGLAFYEQYF.

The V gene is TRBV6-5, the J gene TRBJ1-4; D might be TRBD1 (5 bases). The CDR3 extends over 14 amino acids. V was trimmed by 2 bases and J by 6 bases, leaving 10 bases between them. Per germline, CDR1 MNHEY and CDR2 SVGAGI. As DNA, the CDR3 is TGTGCCAGCAGTTACGAGACGGGGGATGAAAAACTGTTTTTT. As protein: CASSYETGDEKLFF.

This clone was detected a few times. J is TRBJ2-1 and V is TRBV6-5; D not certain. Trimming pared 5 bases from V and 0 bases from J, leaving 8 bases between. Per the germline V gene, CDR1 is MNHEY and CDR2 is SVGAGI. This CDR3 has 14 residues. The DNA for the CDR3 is TGTGCCAGCAGTGAGGTTAGCTCCTACAATGAGCAGTTCTTC. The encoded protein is CASSEVSSYNEQFF.

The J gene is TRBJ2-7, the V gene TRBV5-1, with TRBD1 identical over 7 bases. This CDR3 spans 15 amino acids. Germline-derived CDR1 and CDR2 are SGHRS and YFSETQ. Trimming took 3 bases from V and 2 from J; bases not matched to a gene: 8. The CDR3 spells CASSSTDRVPYEQYF. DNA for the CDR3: TGCGCCAGCAGCTCAACAGACAGGGTTCCCTACGAGCAGTACTTC.